Shown below are 21 T cell receptor beta chains from a single sample sequenced in a study of shared clonotypes between healthy human individuals. The repertoire was sequenced with immunoSEQ multiplex PCR; TCRdb's copy has only in-frame clones and lacks some. The data contain about 490,000 clones, 65% to 80% of them seen just once; the ten biggest clones take up around 12%. Sequencing used PBMCs. These receptors came from a woman in her thirties or forties in good health. Some clones in this sample may be carry-over from other donors' samples.

The chain combines TRBV27 with TRBJ1-4; D is perhaps TRBD1 (6 bases). V was pared by 0 bases and J by 7 bases, with 9 bases between. The V gene's germline CDR1 is MNHEY and CDR2 SMNVEV (reference sequence). This CDR3 comprises 14 residues. Written as DNA, the CDR3 is TGTGCCAGCAGTTTATCCAGGGGTAGTGAAAAACTGTTTTTT. This sequence encodes CASSLSRGSEKLFF.

The chain links TRBV11-2 to TRBJ2-4, with D maybe TRBD2 (5 bases). V lost 4 bases and J 7 bases, leaving 11 bases between the germline ends. CDR1 SGHAT and CDR2 FQNNGV come from the germline V gene. The CDR3 is 13 amino acids. DNA of the CDR3: TGTGCCAGCAGCTACGGGATTTTGAACATTCAGTACTTC. Translating it yields CASSYGILNIQYF.

This chain joins TRBV6-1 and TRBJ2-1, with D perhaps TRBD1 (6 bases). Germline V gives CDR1 MNHNS, CDR2 SASEGT. V was shortened by 4 bases and J by 5 bases, with 18 bases between the two germline ends. The length of the CDR3 is 16 residues. The CDR3 here is CASSVQPYRDNNEQFF. In nucleotides, the CDR3 is TGTGCCAGCAGTGTGCAACCCTACCGGGACAACAATGAGCAGTTCTTC.

V and J are TRBV30 and TRBJ1-3; D is unclear. V shed 3 bases and J shed 4 bases, with 7 bases lying between them. The germline V gene has CDR1 GTSNPN and CDR2 SVGIG (reference sequence). The CDR3 is 12 residues long. This CDR3 reads CAWSLEGNTIYF. CDR3 DNA sequence: TGTGCCTGGAGCCTGGAGGGAAACACCATATATTTT.

This chain connects TRBV5-4 to TRBJ2-5; TRBD1 aligns across 8 bases. The length of the CDR3 is 16 residues. The V gene's germline CDR1 is SGHNT and CDR2 YYREEE (reference sequence). The junction had 13 bases not matched to a gene; V was cut back by 4 bases and J by 5 bases. The CDR3 nucleotides read TGTGCCAGCAGCCAAGCCGGCCCAGGGGGCGGGGAGACCCAGTACTTC. Protein product: CASSQAGPGGGETQYF.

The V call is TRBV7-6, the J call TRBJ2-1, with TRBD2 identical over 9 bases. V gave up 5 bases and J gave up 2 bases; unmatched junction bases: 4. Germline loops: CDR1 SGHVS, CDR2 FNYEAQ. CDR3 length: 15 amino acids. CDR3 sequence reads: CASSLLAGTYNEQFF. CDR3 nucleotide sequence: TGTGCCAGCAGCCTTCTAGCGGGGACCTACAATGAGCAGTTCTTC.

This clone was found a few times. V and J are TRBV20-1 and TRBJ2-5; no definite D call. The J call is doubtful: the DNA matches TRBJ2-7 better. Looked up from germline, CDR1 is DFQATT and CDR2 is SNEGSKA (reference sequence). The CDR3 is 11 residues long. The CDR3 here is CSARRNYEQYF. In DNA, the CDR3 is TGCAGTGCTCGTAGAAACTACGAGCAGTACTTC.

This clone was detected only a few times. The gene calls are TRBV28 and TRBJ2-7; 7 bases are shared with TRBD1. In germline, CDR1 is MDHEN, CDR2 SYDVKM. The CDR3 length is 13 residues. J was trimmed by 9 bases and V by 5 bases; bases with no gene match: 10. The CDR3 protein is CASSKGQTHLQYF. CDR3 coding DNA: TGTGCCAGCAGTAAGGGACAGACTCACTTGCAGTACTTC.

V gene TRBV27 combines with J gene TRBJ2-7; 12 nucleotides match TRBD2. Losses at the gene ends were 2 bases for V and 7 bases for J; bases not matched to a gene: 6. The CDR3 is 15 amino acids. Germline values: CDR1 MNHEY, CDR2 SMNVEV (reference sequence). The CDR3 nucleotides read TGTGCCAGCAGTTTAGGGTCTAGCGGGAGGGGGGAGCAGTACTTC. It codes for CASSLGSSGRGEQYF.

This clone has only one observation. The V call is TRBV19, the J call TRBJ2-5; no reliable D call. V dropped 6 bases and J dropped 5 bases, with 13 bases sitting between them. In germline, CDR1 is LNHDA, CDR2 SQIVND (reference sequence). The CDR3 consists of 13 residues. CDR3 amino acids: CASSPATLETQYF. CDR3 DNA sequence: TGTGCCAGTAGCCCCGCTACGCTGGAGACCCAGTACTTC.

This rearrangement joins TRBV27 to TRBJ2-1, with D tentatively TRBD2 (6 bases). This CDR3 comprises 14 residues. The germline V and J ends were trimmed by 5 bases and 5 bases, with 13 bases remaining between them. CDR1 MNHEY and CDR2 SMNVEV come from the germline V gene (reference sequence). The CDR3 loop is CASSLATSNNEQFF. The CDR3 region has the DNA TGTGCCAGCAGTCTAGCGACAAGCAACAATGAGCAGTTCTTC.

The rearrangement joins TRBV6-1 to TRBJ2-7; D may match TRBD1 or TRBD2 (5 bases each). The CDR3 loop spans 14 amino acids. In germline, CDR1 is MNHNS, CDR2 SASEGT. V lost 5 bases to trimming and J lost 2 bases, with 13 bases between them. In DNA form, the CDR3 reads TGTGCCAGCAGTTTCGGGACGGAAGCCTACGAGCAGTACTTC. Protein: CASSFGTEAYEQYF.

Points on this clone: Other DNA sequences in the sample encode the same CDR3. This sequence joins TRBV30 and TRBJ2-7, with unresolved D. The ends were cut back, 1 base at V and 3 bases at J, with 4 bases in the middle. In germline, CDR1 is GTSNPN, CDR2 SVGIG (reference sequence). This CDR3 has 11 residues. Here the CDR3 DNA reads TGTGCCTGGAGTGGGGGCTACGAGCAGTACTTC. Encoded protein: CAWSGGYEQYF.

The V and J genes are TRBV9 and TRBJ2-7; D unresolved. The germline V gene encodes CDR1 SGDLS and CDR2 YYNGEE. CDR3 length: 13 residues. Trimming removed 3 bases at V and 3 bases at J, with 10 bases between. In nucleotides, the CDR3 is TGTGCCAGCAGCGGAGAAAGGAGCTACGAGCAGTACTTC. It codes for CASSGERSYEQYF.

The V call is TRBV23-1, the J call TRBJ1-5; 9 bases are shared with TRBD1. TRBV23-1 is classed as an ORF, of uncertain function. This CDR3 is 17 amino acids long. Trimming at V came to 3 bases and at J to 3 bases, leaving 9 bases not matched to a gene. As DNA, the CDR3 is TGCGCCAGCAGTCATATCCAAGACAGGGGGAACAATCAGCCCCAGCATTTT. This gives the protein CASSHIQDRGNNQPQHF.

This clone was picked up a small number of times. The V gene is TRBV5-1, the J gene TRBJ1-2; no definite D call. The V gene's germline CDR1 is SGHRS and CDR2 YFSETQ. Trimming removed 4 bases at V and 0 bases at J, with 10 bases between. The CDR3 has 14 amino acids. DNA of the CDR3: TGCGCCAGCAGCACGGACGGAGCTAACTATGGCTACACCTTC. Protein: CASSTDGANYGYTF.

On this clone itself: Other DNA variants within this sample encode the same CDR3. The chain uses TRBV5-1 and TRBJ2-7; D tentatively reads TRBD1 or TRBD2 (5 bases each). The CDR3 has 13 residues. The germline gives CDR1 SGHRS, CDR2 YFSETQ. V lost 1 base and J 3 bases, leaving 8 bases between the germline ends. This chain's CDR3 is CASSLRGGYEQYF. The CDR3 nucleotides read TGCGCCAGCAGCTTGCGGGGCGGCTACGAGCAGTACTTC. Together with reference TRBV5-1 and TRBJ2-7, the CDR3 gives the full variable domain: KAGVTQTPRYLIKTRGQQVTLSCSPISGHRSVSWYQQTPGQGLQFLFEYFSETQRNKGNFPGRFSGRQFSNSRSEMNVSTLELGDSALYLCASSLRGGYEQYFGPGTRLTVT.

This rearrangement joins TRBV11-2 to TRBJ1-5; D gene unclear. This CDR3 is built from 14 residues. Trimming removed 3 bases from V and 7 bases from J, with 13 bases in between. CDR1 SGHAT and CDR2 FQNNGV come from the germline V gene. CDR3 DNA sequence: TGTGCCAGCAGCTTGATGGGGATGGTGCAGCCCCAGCATTTT. Translated: CASSLMGMVQPQHF.

V usage is TRBV11-3 and J usage is TRBJ2-1; 12 bases agree with TRBD2. The CDR3 totals 15 residues. Germline V lookup: CDR1 SGHNT, CDR2 YENEEA. V trimming: 9 bases; J trimming: 5 bases; junction bases outside the gene matches: 8. CDR3 coding DNA: TGTGCCAGTTCACTAGCGGGAGGTATCCACAATGAGCAGTTCTTC. Translated: CASSLAGGIHNEQFF.

The rearrangement joins TRBV18 to TRBJ1-2, with a possible D match to TRBD1 (6 bases). Trimming removed 2 bases at V and 8 bases at J, with 21 bases between. The CDR3 contains 16 residues. Germline assignment: CDR1 KGHSH and CDR2 LQKENI. The CDR3: CASSPGEYREPGGYTF. As DNA, the CDR3 is TGTGCCAGCTCACCAGGAGAGTACAGGGAGCCGGGGGGCTACACCTTC.

The chain is built from TRBV5-1 and TRBJ1-5; 7 bases are a match to TRBD1. After removal of 2 bases from V and 5 bases from J, the junction contained 4 bases not matched to a gene. CDR3 length: 14 residues. The germline CDR1 and CDR2 sequences are SGHRS and YFSETQ. The CDR3 sequence: CASSFAGGDQPQHF. Written as DNA, the CDR3 is TGCGCCAGCAGCTTCGCAGGGGGGGATCAGCCCCAGCATTTT.